A single sample gave rise to the 6 T cell receptor beta chains below, sequenced in a study of cytomegalovirus exposure and HLA in healthy donors. Amplification used 60 Vbeta primers and 13 Jbeta primers. The method was immunoSEQ multiplex PCR; TCRdb's version includes in-frame clones alone and lacks a portion of them. The repertoire holds approximately 150,000 clones, with 75% to 80% as singletons. Specimen: PBMCs. These receptors originate from a man aged 35 to 55 in good health and CMV-seropositive.

The rearrangement links TRBV19 to TRBJ2-5; maybe TRBD1 (6 bases). The germline gives CDR1 LNHDA, CDR2 SQIVND (reference sequence). This CDR3 has 15 residues. Trimming cost V 3 bases and J 7 bases, with 18 bases left between them. The CDR3 coding sequence is TGTGCCAGTAGTATCTCGCCACAGGGTTTGGCGACCCAGTACTTC. Amino acids: CASSISPQGLATQYF.

The V and J genes are TRBV6-1 and TRBJ1-1; tentatively, D is TRBD1 (6 bases). The germline CDR1 and CDR2 sequences are MNHNS and SASEGT. V was cut by 6 bases and J by 4 bases, with 12 bases left in between. This CDR3 is built from 13 residues. CDR3 region: CASRVNRATEAFF. Here the CDR3 DNA reads TGTGCCAGCAGAGTAAACAGGGCCACTGAAGCTTTCTTT.

This sequence joins TRBV19 and TRBJ2-5; possibly TRBD2 for D (6 bases). CDR1 and CDR2 (germline): LNHDA, SQIVND (reference sequence). The CDR3 sequence is 15 residues long. Trimming pared 2 bases from V and 4 bases from J, leaving 14 bases between. CDR3 nucleotides: TGTGCCAGTAGTATATTGAGCACCGGGGGAGAGACCCAGTACTTC. Translating gives CASSILSTGGETQYF. The full variable domain, its missing parts supplied by reference TRBV19 and TRBJ2-5, is DGGITQSPKYLFRKEGQNVTLSCEQNLNHDAMYWYRQDPGQGLRLIYYSQIVNDFQKGDIAEGYSVSREKKESFPLTVTSAQKNPTAFYLCASSILSTGGETQYFGPGTRLLVL.

V is TRBV18 and J is TRBJ2-1, with a possible D match to TRBD2 (6 bases). The V end was cut by 3 bases, the J end by 1 base, with 13 bases between. The CDR3 consists of 16 residues. The germline CDR1 and CDR2 sequences are KGHSH and LQKENI. The CDR3 protein is CASSPPPSGSYNEQFF. The CDR3 DNA reads as TGTGCCAGCTCACCTCCTCCCAGCGGGTCCTACAATGAGCAGTTCTTC.

The CDR3 bases are TGTGCCAGCAGTTTGGGAGCGGGAGGGAACACCGGGGAGCTGTTTTTT. This encodes CASSLGAGGNTGELFF. V usage is TRBV27 and J usage is TRBJ2-2, with 9 nucleotides matching TRBD2. V dropped 3 bases and J dropped 1; count of bases not matched to a gene: 3. The CDR3 contains 16 residues. CDR1 and CDR2 from the germline V gene are MNHEY and SMNVEV (reference sequence).

This chain joins TRBV29-1 and TRBJ1-2; the match to TRBD1 covers 7 bases. With V trimmed by 7 bases and J by 3 bases, 8 bases remained unmatched. The germline gives CDR1 SQVTM, CDR2 ANQGSEA. The CDR3 length is 13 residues. CDR3 region: CSATTGQDYGYTF. In DNA form, the CDR3 reads TGCAGCGCCACGACAGGGCAAGACTATGGCTACACCTTC.